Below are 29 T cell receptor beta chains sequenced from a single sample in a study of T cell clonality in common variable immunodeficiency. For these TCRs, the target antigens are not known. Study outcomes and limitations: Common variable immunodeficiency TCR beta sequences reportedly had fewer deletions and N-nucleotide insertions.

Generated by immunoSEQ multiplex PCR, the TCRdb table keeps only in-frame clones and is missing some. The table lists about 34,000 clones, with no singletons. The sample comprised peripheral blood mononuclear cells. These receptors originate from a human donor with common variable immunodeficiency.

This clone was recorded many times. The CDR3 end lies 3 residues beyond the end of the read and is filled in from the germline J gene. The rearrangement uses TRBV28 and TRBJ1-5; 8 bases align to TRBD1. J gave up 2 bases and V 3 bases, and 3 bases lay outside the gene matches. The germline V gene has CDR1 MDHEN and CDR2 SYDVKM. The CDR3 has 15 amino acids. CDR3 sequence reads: CASSLQGAGNQPQHF. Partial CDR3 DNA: TGTGCCAGCAGTTTGCAGGGGGCGGGCAATCAGCCC.

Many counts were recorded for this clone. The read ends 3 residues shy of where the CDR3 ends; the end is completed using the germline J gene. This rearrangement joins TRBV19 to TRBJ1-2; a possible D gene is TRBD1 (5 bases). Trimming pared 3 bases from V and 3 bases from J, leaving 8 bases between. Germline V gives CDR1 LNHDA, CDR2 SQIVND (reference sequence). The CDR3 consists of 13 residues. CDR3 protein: CASSMRGDYGYTF. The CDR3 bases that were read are TGTGCCAGTAGTATGCGGGGGGACTATGGC. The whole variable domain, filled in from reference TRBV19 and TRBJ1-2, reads DGGITQSPKYLFRKEGQNVTLSCEQNLNHDAMYWYRQDPGQGLRLIYYSQIVNDFQKGDIAEGYSVSREKKESFPLTVTSAQKNPTAFYLCASSMRGDYGYTFGSGTRLTVV.

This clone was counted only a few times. The CDR3: CASTLHGGRVDNEQFF. The covered CDR3 bases are TGTGCCAGCACCCTTCATGGCGGGAGGGTAGACAATGAG. The chain carries TRBV19 and TRBJ2-1, with 9 bases fitting TRBD2. The read ends 3 residues shy of where the CDR3 ends; the end is completed using the germline J gene. V was pared by 9 bases and J by 5 bases, with 14 bases of the junction left unmatched. CDR3 size: 16 residues. Per germline, CDR1 LNHDA and CDR2 SQIVND (reference sequence).

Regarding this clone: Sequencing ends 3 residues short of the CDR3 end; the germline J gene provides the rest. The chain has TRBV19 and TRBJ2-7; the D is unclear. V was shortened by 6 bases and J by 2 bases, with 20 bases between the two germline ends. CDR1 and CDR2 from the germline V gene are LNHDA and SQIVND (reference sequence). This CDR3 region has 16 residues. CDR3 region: CASRLTIQERAYEQYF. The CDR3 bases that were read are TGTGCCAGTAGACTGACCATCCAAGAAAGGGCCTACGAG.

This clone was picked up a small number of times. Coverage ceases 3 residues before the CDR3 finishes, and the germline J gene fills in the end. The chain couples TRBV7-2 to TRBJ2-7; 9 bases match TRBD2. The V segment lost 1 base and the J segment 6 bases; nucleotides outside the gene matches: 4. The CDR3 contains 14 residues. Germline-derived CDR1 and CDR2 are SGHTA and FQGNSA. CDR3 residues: CASSLGGRVGEQYF. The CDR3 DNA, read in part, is TGTGCCAGCAGCTTAGGCGGGAGGGTCGGCGAG.

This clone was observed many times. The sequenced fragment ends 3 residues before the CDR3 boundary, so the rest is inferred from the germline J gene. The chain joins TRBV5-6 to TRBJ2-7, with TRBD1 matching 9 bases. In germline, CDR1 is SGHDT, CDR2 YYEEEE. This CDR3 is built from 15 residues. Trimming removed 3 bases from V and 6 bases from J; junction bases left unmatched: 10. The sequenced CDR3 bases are TGTGCCAGCAGCTCGTACAGGGGGCGCTTAACCGAG. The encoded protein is CASSSYRGRLTE. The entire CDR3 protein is CASSSYRGRLTEQYF.

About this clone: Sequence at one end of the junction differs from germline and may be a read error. CDR3 region: CASSGYFEQYF. The covered CDR3 bases are TGTGCTAGCAGTGGTTATTTCGAG. The rearrangement uses TRBV2 and TRBJ2-7, with D uncertain. Sequencing ends 3 residues short of the CDR3 end; the germline J gene provides the rest. The V gene's germline CDR1 is SNHLY and CDR2 FYNNEI. The CDR3 is 11 amino acids. Based on the CDR3 plus reference TRBV2 and TRBJ2-7, the full variable domain is EPEVTQTPSHQVTQMGQEVILRCVPISNHLYFYWYRQILGQKVEFLVSFYNNEISEKSEIFDDQFSVERPDGSNFTLKIRSTKLEDSAMYFCASSGYFEQYFGPGTRLTVT.

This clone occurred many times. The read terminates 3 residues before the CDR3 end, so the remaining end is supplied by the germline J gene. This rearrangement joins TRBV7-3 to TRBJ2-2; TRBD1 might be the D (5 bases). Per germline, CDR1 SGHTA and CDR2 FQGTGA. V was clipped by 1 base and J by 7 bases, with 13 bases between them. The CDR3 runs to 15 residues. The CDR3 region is CASSLRSQGIGELFF. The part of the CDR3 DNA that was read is TGTGCCAGCAGCTTAAGATCCCAGGGCATCGGGGAG.

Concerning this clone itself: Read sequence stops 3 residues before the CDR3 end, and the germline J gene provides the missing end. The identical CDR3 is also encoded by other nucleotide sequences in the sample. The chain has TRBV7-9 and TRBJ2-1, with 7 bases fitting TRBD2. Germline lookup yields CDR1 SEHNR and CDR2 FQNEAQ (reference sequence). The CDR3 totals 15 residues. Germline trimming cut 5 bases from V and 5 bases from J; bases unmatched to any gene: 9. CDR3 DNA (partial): TGTGCCAGCAGCGAGCGCGGGAGAGTCAACAATGAG. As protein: CASSERGRVNNE. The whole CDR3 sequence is CASSERGRVNNEQFF. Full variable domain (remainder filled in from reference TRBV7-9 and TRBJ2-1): DTGVSQNPRHKITKRGQNVTFRCDPISEHNRLYWYRQTLGQGPEFLTYFQNEAQLEKSRLLSDRFSAERPKGSFSTLEIQRTEQGDSAMYLCASSERGRVNNEQFFGPGTRLTVL.

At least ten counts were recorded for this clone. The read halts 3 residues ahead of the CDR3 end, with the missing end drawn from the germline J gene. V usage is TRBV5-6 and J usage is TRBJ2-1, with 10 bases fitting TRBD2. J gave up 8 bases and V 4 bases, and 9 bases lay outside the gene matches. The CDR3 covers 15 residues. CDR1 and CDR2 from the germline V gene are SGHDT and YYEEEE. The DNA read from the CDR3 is TGTGCCAGCAGCCCCAAGAGCGGGAGGGCCTATGAG. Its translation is CASSPKSGRAYE. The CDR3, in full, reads CASSPKSGRAYEQFF.

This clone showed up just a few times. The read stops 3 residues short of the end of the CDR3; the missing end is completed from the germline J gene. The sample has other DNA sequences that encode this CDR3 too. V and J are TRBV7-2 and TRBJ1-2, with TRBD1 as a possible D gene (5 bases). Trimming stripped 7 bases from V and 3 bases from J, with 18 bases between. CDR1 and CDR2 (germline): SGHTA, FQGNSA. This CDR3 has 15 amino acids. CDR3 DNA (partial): TGTGCCAGCAAGTCTTACGGGGGGTTTTACTATGGC. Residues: CASKSYGGFYYG. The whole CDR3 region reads CASKSYGGFYYGYTF.

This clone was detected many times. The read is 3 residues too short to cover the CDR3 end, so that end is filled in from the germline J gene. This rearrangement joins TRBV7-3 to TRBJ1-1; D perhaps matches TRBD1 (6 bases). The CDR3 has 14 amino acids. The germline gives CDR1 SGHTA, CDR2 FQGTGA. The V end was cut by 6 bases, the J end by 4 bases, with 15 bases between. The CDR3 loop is CASREGRGGTEAFF. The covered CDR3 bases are TGTGCCAGCAGAGAGGGTAGGGGGGGCACTGAA.

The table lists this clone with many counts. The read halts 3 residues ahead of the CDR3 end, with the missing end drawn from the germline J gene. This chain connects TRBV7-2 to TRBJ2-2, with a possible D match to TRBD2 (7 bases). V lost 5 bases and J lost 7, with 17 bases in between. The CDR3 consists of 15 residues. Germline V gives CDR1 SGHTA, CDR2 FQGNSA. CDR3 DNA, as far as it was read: TGTGCCAGCAGCCCTCCGGGGGGCCGAGGCGGGGAG. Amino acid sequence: CASSPPGGRGGE. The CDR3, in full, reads CASSPPGGRGGELFF.

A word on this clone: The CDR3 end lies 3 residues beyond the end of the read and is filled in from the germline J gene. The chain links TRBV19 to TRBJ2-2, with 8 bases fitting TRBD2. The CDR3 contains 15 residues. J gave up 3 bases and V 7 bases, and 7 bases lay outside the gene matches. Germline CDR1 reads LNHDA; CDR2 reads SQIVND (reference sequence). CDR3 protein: CASTRTSLDTGELFF. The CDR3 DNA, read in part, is TGTGCCAGTACCCGGACTAGCTTGGACACCGGGGAG.

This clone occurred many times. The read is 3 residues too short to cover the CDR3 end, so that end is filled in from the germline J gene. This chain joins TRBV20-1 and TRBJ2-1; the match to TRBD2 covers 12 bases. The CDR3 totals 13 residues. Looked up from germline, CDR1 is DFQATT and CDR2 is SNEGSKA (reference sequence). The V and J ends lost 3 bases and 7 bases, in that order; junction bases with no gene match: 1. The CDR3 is CSARTSGSNEQFF. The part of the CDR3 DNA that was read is TGCAGTGCTAGGACTAGCGGGAGTAATGAG.

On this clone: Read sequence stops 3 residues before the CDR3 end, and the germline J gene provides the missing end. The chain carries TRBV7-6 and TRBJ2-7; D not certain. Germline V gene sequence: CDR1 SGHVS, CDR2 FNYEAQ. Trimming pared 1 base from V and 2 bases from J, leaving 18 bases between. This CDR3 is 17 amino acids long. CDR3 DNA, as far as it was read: TGTGCCAGCAGCTTAGACCCCCCAGCGCGTGGCCCCTACGAG. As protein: CASSLDPPARGPYE. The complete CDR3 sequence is CASSLDPPARGPYEQYF.

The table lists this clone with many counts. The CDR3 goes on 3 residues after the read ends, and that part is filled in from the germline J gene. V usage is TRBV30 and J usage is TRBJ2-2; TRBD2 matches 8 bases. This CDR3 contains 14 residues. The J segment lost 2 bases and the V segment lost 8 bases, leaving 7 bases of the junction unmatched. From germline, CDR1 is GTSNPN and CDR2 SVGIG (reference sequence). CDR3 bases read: TGTGCCCGGGGGGGACGGATAAACACCGGGGAG. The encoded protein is CARGGRINTGE. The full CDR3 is CARGGRINTGELFF.

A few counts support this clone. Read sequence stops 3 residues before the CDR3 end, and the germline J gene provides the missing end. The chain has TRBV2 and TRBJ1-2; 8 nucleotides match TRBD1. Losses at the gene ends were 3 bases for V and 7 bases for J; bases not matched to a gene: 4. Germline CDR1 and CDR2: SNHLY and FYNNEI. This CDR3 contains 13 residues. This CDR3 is CASSETGVSGYTF. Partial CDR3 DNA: TGTGCCAGCAGTGAGACAGGGGTATCTGGC.

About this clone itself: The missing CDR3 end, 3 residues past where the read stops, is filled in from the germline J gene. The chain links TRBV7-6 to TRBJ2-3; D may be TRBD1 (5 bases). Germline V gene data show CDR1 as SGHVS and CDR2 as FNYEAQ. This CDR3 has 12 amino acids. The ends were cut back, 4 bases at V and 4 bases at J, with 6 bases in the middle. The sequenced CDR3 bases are TGTGCCAGCAGCTGGGGCCCAGATACG. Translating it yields CASSWGPDT. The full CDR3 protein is CASSWGPDTQYF.

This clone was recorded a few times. The CDR3 sequence: CASSEATGTEQYF. CDR3 bases read: TGTGCCAGCAGTGAGGCGACAGGGACCGAG. The rearrangement joins TRBV6-4 to TRBJ2-7; 7 bases fit TRBD1. The read terminates 3 residues ahead of where the CDR3 ends, so the germline J gene completes it. This CDR3 spans 13 amino acids. Germline CDR1 is MRHNA and CDR2 is SNTAGT. The V gene end was trimmed by 3 bases and the J gene end by 6 bases; junction bases not matched to a gene: 5.

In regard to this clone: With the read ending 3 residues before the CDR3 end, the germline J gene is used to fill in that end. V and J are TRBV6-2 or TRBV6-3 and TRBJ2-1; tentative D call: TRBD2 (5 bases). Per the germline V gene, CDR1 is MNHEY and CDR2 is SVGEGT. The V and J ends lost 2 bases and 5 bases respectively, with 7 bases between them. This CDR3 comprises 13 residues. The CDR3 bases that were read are TGTGCCAGCAGTTACCGGGGTAACAATGAG. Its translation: CASSYRGNNE. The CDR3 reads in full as CASSYRGNNEQFF.

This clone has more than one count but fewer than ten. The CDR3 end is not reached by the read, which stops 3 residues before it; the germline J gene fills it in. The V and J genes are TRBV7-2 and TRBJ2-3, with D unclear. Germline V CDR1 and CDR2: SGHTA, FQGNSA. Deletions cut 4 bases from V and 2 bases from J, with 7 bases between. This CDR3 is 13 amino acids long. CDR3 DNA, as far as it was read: TGTGCCAGCAGCTCCCGCTACACAGATACG. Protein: CASSSRYTDT. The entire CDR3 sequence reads CASSSRYTDTQYF.

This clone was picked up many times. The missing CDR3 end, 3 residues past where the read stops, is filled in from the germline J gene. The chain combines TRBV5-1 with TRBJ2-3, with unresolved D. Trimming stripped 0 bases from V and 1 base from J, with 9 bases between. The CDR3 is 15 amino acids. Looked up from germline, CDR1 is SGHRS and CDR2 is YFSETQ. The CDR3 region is CASSLEPSRTDTQYF. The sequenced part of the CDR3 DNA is TGCGCCAGCAGCTTGGAGCCCTCCCGCACAGATACG.

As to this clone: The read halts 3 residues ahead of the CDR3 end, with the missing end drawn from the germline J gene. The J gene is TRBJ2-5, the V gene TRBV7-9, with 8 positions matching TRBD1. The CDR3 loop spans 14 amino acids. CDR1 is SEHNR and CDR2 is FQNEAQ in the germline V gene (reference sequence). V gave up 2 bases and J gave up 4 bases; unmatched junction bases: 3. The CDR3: CASSLQQGVETQYF. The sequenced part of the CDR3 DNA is TGTGCCAGCAGCTTACAACAGGGGGTAGAGACC.

The CDR3 bases that were read are TGTGCCAGCGGAGGGGGTCGGTCCTACAATGAG. Translating it yields CASGGGRSYNE. The whole CDR3 sequence is CASGGGRSYNEQFF. The V call is TRBV11-2, the J call TRBJ2-1, with D perhaps assigned TRBD1 or TRBD2 (6 bases each). From the germline J gene comes the end of the CDR3, since the read stops 3 residues before it. Germline V gene sequence: CDR1 SGHAT, CDR2 FQNNGV. The CDR3 totals 14 residues. V was clipped by 8 bases and J by 1 base, with 12 bases between them.

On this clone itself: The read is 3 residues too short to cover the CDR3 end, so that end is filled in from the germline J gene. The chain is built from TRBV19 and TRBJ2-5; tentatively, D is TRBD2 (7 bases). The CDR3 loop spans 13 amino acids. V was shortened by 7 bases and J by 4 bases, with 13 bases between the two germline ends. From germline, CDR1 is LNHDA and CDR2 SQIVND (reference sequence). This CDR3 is CASNTGGRETQYF. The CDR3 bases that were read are TGTGCCAGTAATACGGGGGGCCGAGAGACC.

This CDR3 reads CASSSEKGAGYGYTF. CDR3 bases read: TGTGCCAGTAGCTCCGAGAAGGGGGCGGGCTATGGC. The chain uses TRBV19 and TRBJ1-2; TRBD1 matches 7 bases. The CDR3 extends 3 residues past the end of the read, so its final part is completed from the germline J gene. Germline trimming cut 6 bases from V and 4 bases from J; bases unmatched to any gene: 11. The CDR3 sequence is 15 residues long. CDR1 is LNHDA and CDR2 is SQIVND in the germline V gene (reference sequence).

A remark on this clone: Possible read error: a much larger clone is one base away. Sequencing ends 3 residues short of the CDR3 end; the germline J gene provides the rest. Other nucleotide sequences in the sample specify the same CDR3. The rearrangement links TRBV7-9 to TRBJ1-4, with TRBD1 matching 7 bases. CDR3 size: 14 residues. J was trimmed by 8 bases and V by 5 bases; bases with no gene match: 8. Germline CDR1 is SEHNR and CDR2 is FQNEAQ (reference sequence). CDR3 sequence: CASSRQGGREKLFF. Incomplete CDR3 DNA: TGTGCCAGCAGCCGGCAGGGGGGCCGGGAAAAA. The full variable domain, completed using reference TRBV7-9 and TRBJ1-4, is DTGVSQNPRHKITKRGQNVTFRCDPISEHNRLYWYRQTLGQGPEFLTYFQNEAQLEKSRLLSDRFSAERPKGSFSTLEIQRTEQGDSAMYLCASSRQGGREKLFFGSGTQLSVL.

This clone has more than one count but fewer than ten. The CDR3 sequence is CASSWGLAAETQYF. CDR3 DNA, as far as it was read: TGTGCCAGCAGCTGGGGACTAGCGGCAGAGACC. The rearrangement joins TRBV7-6 to TRBJ2-5; 11 bases agree with TRBD2. The read gets to within 3 residues of the CDR3 end, and the germline J gene fills in the rest. Germline CDR1 is SGHVS and CDR2 is FNYEAQ. Losses at the gene ends were 4 bases for V and 4 bases for J; bases not matched to a gene: 2. CDR3 length: 14 residues.